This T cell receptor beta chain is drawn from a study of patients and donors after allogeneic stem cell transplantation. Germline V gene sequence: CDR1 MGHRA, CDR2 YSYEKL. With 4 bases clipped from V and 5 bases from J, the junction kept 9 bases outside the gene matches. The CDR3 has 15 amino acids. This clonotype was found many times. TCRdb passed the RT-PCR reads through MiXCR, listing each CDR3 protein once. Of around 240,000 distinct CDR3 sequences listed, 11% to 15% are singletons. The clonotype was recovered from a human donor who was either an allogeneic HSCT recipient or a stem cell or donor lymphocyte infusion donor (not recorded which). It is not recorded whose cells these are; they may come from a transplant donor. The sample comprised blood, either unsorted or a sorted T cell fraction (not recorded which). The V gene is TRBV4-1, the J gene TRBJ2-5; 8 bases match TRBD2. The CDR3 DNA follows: TGCGCCAGCAGCCCAATTCGGGGGGGAAAGGAGACCCAGTACTTC. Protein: CASSPIRGGKETQYF.